The 25 T cell receptor beta chains below come from one sample, sequenced in a study of cytomegalovirus exposure and HLA in healthy donors. PCR employed 60 Vbeta and 13 Jbeta primers. Clones were read by immunoSEQ multiplex PCR, and TCRdb kept only the in-frame ones, dropping some. The table includes around 150,000 clones, nearly 90% detected once. The source material was PBMCs. The receptor set was obtained from a middle-aged woman in good health and CMV-seronegative.

This sequence joins TRBV10-3 and TRBJ2-7, with 10 bases identical to TRBD2. CDR1 and CDR2 (germline): ENHRY, SYGVKD. V was clipped by 11 bases and J by 7 bases; unmatched bases: 14. The length of the CDR3 is 14 residues. CDR3 residues: CAFARASGRREQYF. DNA for the CDR3: TGTGCCTTCGCAAGGGCTAGCGGGAGACGGGAGCAGTACTTC.

The chain combines TRBV7-8 with TRBJ2-1, with 7 bases aligning to TRBD2. J lost 0 bases, V lost 5 bases, and 10 bases had no gene match. CDR3 length: 17 amino acids. Per the germline V gene, CDR1 is SGHVS and CDR2 is FQNEAQ. This chain's CDR3 is CASSPGTTSSSYNEQFF. CDR3 DNA sequence: TGTGCCAGCAGCCCCGGGACTACTTCAAGCTCCTACAATGAGCAGTTCTTC.

As for this clone: One end of the junction does not line up with germline, which may come from a read error. The gene calls are TRBV19 and TRBJ2-7; D possibly corresponds to TRBD1 (6 bases). This CDR3 region has 15 residues. Germline CDR1 is LNHDA and CDR2 is SQIVND (reference sequence). In nucleotides, the CDR3 is TGTGCCAGTAGTATAGAACAGGGAATCGCCTACGAGCAGTGCTTC. Amino acids: CASSIEQGIAYEQCF.

This rearrangement joins TRBV28 to TRBJ2-1, with 7 bases aligning to TRBD1. The CDR3 loop spans 13 amino acids. V shed 6 bases and J 8 bases; nucleotides not matched to a gene: 7. Looked up from germline, CDR1 is MDHEN and CDR2 is SYDVKM. CDR3 sequence (DNA): TGTGCCAGCAGAAGGGGGACAGCCGATGAGCAGTTCTTC. Protein sequence: CASRRGTADEQFF.

The chain uses TRBV30 and TRBJ2-7; D call uncertain. Germline V CDR1 and CDR2: GTSNPN, SVGIG (reference sequence). This CDR3 is built from 12 residues. V was trimmed by 2 bases and J by 3 bases, leaving 8 bases between them. DNA of the CDR3: TGTGCCTGGAGTCCACACCTCTACGAGCAGTACTTC. It codes for CAWSPHLYEQYF.

The chain joins TRBV6-5 to TRBJ1-2, with 9 bases lining up with TRBD1. With V trimmed by 8 bases and J by 4 bases, 8 bases remained unmatched. Looked up from germline, CDR1 is MNHEY and CDR2 is SVGAGI. There are 14 residues in the CDR3. The CDR3, as DNA: TGTGCCAGCCGAGTGCCGGGACAGGGCTATGGCTACACCTTC. It is translated as CASRVPGQGYGYTF.

CDR3: CASSLSQGGETQYF. CDR3 DNA: TGTGCCAGCAGCTTATCCCAAGGGGGAGAGACCCAGTACTTC. The V call is TRBV25-1, the J call TRBJ2-5, with D perhaps TRBD1 (6 bases). CDR3 length: 14 amino acids. Trimming stripped 6 bases from V and 4 bases from J, with 15 bases between. Germline assignment: CDR1 MGHDK and CDR2 SYGVNS.

This chain connects TRBV7-9 to TRBJ2-7, with 8 bases identical to TRBD1. Trimming took 5 bases from V and 0 from J; bases not matched to a gene: 6. The V gene's germline CDR1 is SEHNR and CDR2 FQNEAQ (reference sequence). This CDR3 has 15 residues. CDR3 protein: CASSLGQANSYEQYF. CDR3 DNA sequence: TGTGCCAGCAGCCTGGGACAGGCTAACTCCTACGAGCAGTACTTC.

The chain links TRBV2 to TRBJ2-5; TRBD2 matches 14 bases. The CDR3 is 14 residues long. Germline V gene sequence: CDR1 SNHLY, CDR2 FYNNEI. Trimming removed 11 bases from V and 4 bases from J; junction bases left unmatched: 6. CDR3 DNA: TGTGCCGGCACGGGACTAGCGGGAGCAGAGACCCAGTACTTC. Amino acid sequence: CAGTGLAGAETQYF.

This clone has more than one count but fewer than ten. The J gene is TRBJ2-7, the V gene TRBV25-1; a weak D match, TRBD2 (5 bases). V lost 2 bases and J lost 0, with 11 bases in between. The germline CDR1 and CDR2 sequences are MGHDK and SYGVNS. This CDR3 contains 15 residues. The CDR3 region has the DNA TGTGCCAGCAGTGAAGTGGGAGTTTTCTCCTACGAGCAGTACTTC. Protein product: CASSEVGVFSYEQYF.

The rearrangement uses TRBV7-2 and TRBJ2-7; 9 nucleotides match TRBD2. This CDR3 has 18 amino acids. The germline V gene encodes CDR1 SGHTA and CDR2 FQGNSA. Trimming took 0 bases from V and 1 from J; bases not matched to a gene: 10. The CDR3 reads CASSLAYSSGADSYEQYF. The CDR3 nucleotides read TGTGCCAGCAGCTTAGCGTATTCTAGCGGGGCGGATTCCTACGAGCAGTACTTC.

This clone was recorded only once. The rearrangement uses TRBV11-3 and TRBJ1-5, with D perhaps TRBD1 (5 bases). CDR3 length: 18 amino acids. V dropped 5 bases and J dropped 0 bases, with 20 bases sitting between them. Germline assignment: CDR1 SGHNT and CDR2 YENEEA. The CDR3 here is CASSPGNSGGYSNQPQHF. DNA of the CDR3: TGTGCCAGCAGCCCAGGGAATTCCGGGGGTTATAGCAATCAGCCCCAGCATTTT.

The V gene is TRBV6-5, the J gene TRBJ1-5; D is possibly TRBD1 (5 bases). Germline assignment: CDR1 MNHEY and CDR2 SVGAGI. V gave up 6 bases and J gave up 0 bases, with 12 bases separating them. This CDR3 region has 15 residues. CDR3 in DNA: TGTGCCAGCAGCTTGGGACTTCTTAGCAATCAGCCCCAGCATTTT. Amino acids: CASSLGLLSNQPQHF.

The rearrangement uses TRBV6-5 and TRBJ2-1; 8 bases are shared with TRBD2. This CDR3 comprises 14 residues. CDR1 and CDR2 (germline): MNHEY, SVGAGI. J lost 5 bases, V lost 5 bases, and 5 bases had no gene match. In DNA, the CDR3 is TGTGCCAGCAGTCGTAGCGGGAACGACAATGAGCAGTTCTTC. Translating gives CASSRSGNDNEQFF.

The chain's CDR3 is CASSPRLASATYEQYF. Here the CDR3 DNA reads TGTGCCAGCAGCCCGCGACTAGCCAGCGCGACCTACGAGCAGTACTTC. The chain recombines TRBV7-2 with TRBJ2-7, with TRBD2 matching 7 bases. The V gene's germline CDR1 is SGHTA and CDR2 FQGNSA. CDR3 size: 16 residues. Germline trimming cut 5 bases from V and 2 bases from J; bases unmatched to any gene: 12.

With respect to this clone: This specimen includes other DNA sequences encoding the same CDR3. V usage is TRBV5-6 and J usage is TRBJ2-2; no clear D. The V gene lost 0 bases and the J gene lost 4 bases, with 4 bases spanning the gap. The germline gives CDR1 SGHDT, CDR2 YYEEEE. The CDR3 loop spans 13 amino acids. CDR3 residues: CASSLGVTGELFF. The CDR3 region has the DNA TGTGCCAGCAGCTTGGGAGTCACCGGGGAGCTGTTTTTT.

The rearrangement links TRBV18 to TRBJ2-7; tentative D call: TRBD1 (5 bases). Between the trimmed V and J ends, which lost 3 bases and 4 bases, there was a span of 10 bases. Per the germline V gene, CDR1 is KGHSH and CDR2 is LQKENI. The CDR3 loop spans 13 amino acids. CDR3 nucleotide sequence: TGTGCCAGCTCACCCCTAGGGGATTACGAGCAGTACTTC. It translates to CASSPLGDYEQYF.

The CDR3 protein is CASSPRDSYGYTF. CDR3 in DNA: TGTGCCAGCAGCCCCCGGGACAGCTATGGCTACACCTTC. The rearrangement links TRBV11-3 to TRBJ1-2; 7 nucleotides line up with TRBD1. The J segment lost 4 bases and the V segment lost 5 bases, leaving 4 bases of the junction unmatched. There are 13 residues in the CDR3. Per the germline V gene, CDR1 is SGHNT and CDR2 is YENEEA.

The V call is TRBV14, the J call TRBJ1-6, with 8 bases matching TRBD1. With 2 bases clipped from V and 7 bases from J, the junction kept 1 base outside the gene matches. Germline CDR1 reads SGHDN; CDR2 reads FVKESK. This CDR3 is built from 14 residues. The CDR3 spells CASSQRTGNSPLHF. The CDR3 DNA sequence: TGTGCCAGCAGCCAAAGGACAGGGAATTCACCCCTCCACTTT.

This rearrangement joins TRBV6-5 to TRBJ1-1, with D perhaps TRBD1 (6 bases). V lost 6 bases and J 0 bases, leaving 14 bases between the germline ends. From germline, CDR1 is MNHEY and CDR2 SVGAGI. The CDR3 totals 15 residues. DNA of the CDR3: TGTGCCAGCAGACAACAGGGAAATATGAACACTGAAGCTTTCTTT. It translates to CASRQQGNMNTEAFF.

The chain has TRBV7-9 and TRBJ2-3; 8 bases are a match to TRBD2. CDR1 and CDR2 (germline): SEHNR, FQNEAQ (reference sequence). V shed 5 bases, J shed 1 base, and the junction held 5 bases outside the gene matches. The CDR3 is made up of 15 amino acids. CDR3 loop: CASSAPTSGTDTQYF. In nucleotides, the CDR3 is TGTGCCAGCAGCGCCCCGACTAGCGGCACAGATACGCAGTATTTT.

The V call is TRBV6-4, the J call TRBJ1-5; possible D gene TRBD1, 6 bases. V was shortened by 10 bases and J by 0 bases, with 25 bases between the two germline ends. Germline values: CDR1 MRHNA, CDR2 SNTAGT. The CDR3 loop spans 18 amino acids. The CDR3: CAIPPPPGTQYSNQPQHF. The CDR3 coding sequence is TGTGCCATCCCCCCCCCTCCCGGGACACAATATAGCAATCAGCCCCAGCATTTT.

The chain combines TRBV6-5 with TRBJ1-2, with TRBD1 matching 10 bases. V was pared by 6 bases and J by 3 bases, with 7 bases of the junction left unmatched. The CDR3 sequence is 15 residues long. The V gene's germline CDR1 is MNHEY and CDR2 SVGAGI. CDR3 sequence: CASRTGTGAYYGYTF. The CDR3, as DNA: TGTGCCAGCAGAACCGGGACAGGGGCTTACTATGGCTACACCTTC.

Points on this clone: Distinct nucleotide sequences in the sample also encode this CDR3. V usage is TRBV7-8 and J usage is TRBJ2-5; 9 bases are a match to TRBD1. Germline assignment: CDR1 SGHVS and CDR2 FQNEAQ. V was pared by 5 bases and J by 5 bases, with 3 bases of the junction left unmatched. The CDR3 is made up of 13 amino acids. In nucleotides, the CDR3 is TGTGCCAGCAGCGGACAGGGGAGGGAGACCCAGTACTTC. This encodes CASSGQGRETQYF.

The chain couples TRBV6-1 to TRBJ1-1, with D unresolved. Germline CDR1 and CDR2: MNHNS and SASEGT. Trimming removed 5 bases at V and 2 bases at J, with 3 bases between. This CDR3 contains 11 residues. The CDR3 sequence is CASSPNTEAFF. The CDR3 region has the DNA TGTGCCAGCAGTCCAAACACTGAAGCTTTCTTT.